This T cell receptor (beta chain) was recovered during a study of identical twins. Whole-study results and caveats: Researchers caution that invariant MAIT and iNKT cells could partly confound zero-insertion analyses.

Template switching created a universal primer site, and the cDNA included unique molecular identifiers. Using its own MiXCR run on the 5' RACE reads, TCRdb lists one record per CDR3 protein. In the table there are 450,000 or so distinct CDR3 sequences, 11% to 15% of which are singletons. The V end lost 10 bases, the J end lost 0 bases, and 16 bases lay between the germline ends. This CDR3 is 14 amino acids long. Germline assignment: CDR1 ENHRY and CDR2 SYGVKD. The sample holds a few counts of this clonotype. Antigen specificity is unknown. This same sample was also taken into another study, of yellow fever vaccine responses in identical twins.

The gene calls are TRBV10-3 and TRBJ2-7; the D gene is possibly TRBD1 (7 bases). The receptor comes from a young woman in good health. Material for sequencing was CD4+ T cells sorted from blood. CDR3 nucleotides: TGTGCCACCCAGACTAGGGGGCCCTCCTACGAGCAGTACTTC. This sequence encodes CATQTRGPSYEQYF.